What follows are 32 T cell receptor beta chains derived from one specimen sequenced in a study of T cell responses to AZD1222 COVID-19 vaccine. Sequenced by immunoSEQ multiplex PCR; TCRdb stores in-frame clones only, minus some. In the table there are 150,000 or so clones, more than 85% of which are singletons. Sequenced material: peripheral blood, taken on day 0 of MenACWY control vaccination. These receptors all come from an adult in good health.

The chain has TRBV7-9 and TRBJ2-7; tentative D call: TRBD1 (5 bases). CDR1 SEHNR and CDR2 FQNEAQ come from the germline V gene (reference sequence). This CDR3 is 14 amino acids long. Trimming left V 1 base short and J 3 bases short, with 10 bases between. The CDR3 sequence: CASSLVRDSYEQYF. DNA of the CDR3: TGTGCCAGCAGCTTAGTGAGAGACAGCTACGAGCAGTACTTC.

The rearrangement joins TRBV29-1 to TRBJ1-5; D is perhaps TRBD1 (5 bases). Germline values: CDR1 SQVTM, CDR2 ANQGSEA. This CDR3 has 13 residues. Trimming removed 6 bases from V and 5 bases from J, with 14 bases in between. Here the CDR3 reads CSVIGRGDQPQHF. The CDR3 DNA is TGCAGCGTCATAGGCCGGGGGGATCAGCCCCAGCATTTT.

The V gene is TRBV3-1 (or the pseudogene TRBV3-2), the J gene TRBJ1-4; 9 bases are a match to TRBD1. The germline CDR1 and CDR2 sequences are LGHDT and YNNKEL (reference sequence). With 5 bases clipped from V and 10 bases from J, the junction kept 11 bases outside the gene matches. The CDR3 loop spans 15 amino acids. The chain's CDR3 is CASSVGRGQGGKLFF. Written as DNA, the CDR3 is TGTGCCAGCAGCGTGGGAAGGGGACAGGGTGGAAAACTGTTTTTT.

The rearrangement joins TRBV4-2 to TRBJ1-1; D remains unclear. Germline-derived CDR1 and CDR2 are LGHNA and YNFKEQ. Trimming took 1 base from V and 4 from J, leaving 10 bases between them. This CDR3 region has 14 residues. This CDR3 is CASSQGSAGTEAFF. The CDR3, as DNA: TGTGCCAGCAGCCAAGGTTCGGCGGGCACTGAAGCTTTCTTT.

This chain joins TRBV11-3 and TRBJ2-1; D is uncertain. Trimming took 1 base from V and 5 from J, leaving 9 bases between them. Per germline, CDR1 SGHNT and CDR2 YENEEA. The CDR3 spans 14 residues. CDR3 nucleotides: TGTGCCAGCAGCTTAGGGTATCAGGACAATGAGCAGTTCTTC. This sequence encodes CASSLGYQDNEQFF.

This chain joins TRBV7-2 and TRBJ1-2; TRBD1 matches 8 bases. Germline-derived CDR1 and CDR2 are SGHTA and FQGNSA. This CDR3 is 15 amino acids long. V lost 1 base and J lost 7; bases outside the gene matches: 8. DNA of the CDR3: TGTGCCAGCAGCTTAGATCGGACAGGGAGAGGTGGCTACACCTTC. Its protein product is CASSLDRTGRGGYTF.

This clone was seen a few times. The V call is TRBV19, the J call TRBJ2-7; 9 nucleotides agree with TRBD1. The CDR3 runs to 15 residues. V trimming: 6 bases; J trimming: 3 bases; junction bases outside the gene matches: 9. Germline CDR1 reads LNHDA; CDR2 reads SQIVND (reference sequence). The CDR3 DNA follows: TGTGCCAGTAGCTCAAGGGGACAGGGTAGCTACGAGCAGTACTTC. Translated, it gives CASSSRGQGSYEQYF.

V usage is TRBV6-4 and J usage is TRBJ1-6, with unresolved D. This CDR3 has 15 amino acids. Germline CDR1 is MRHNA and CDR2 is SNTAGT. Trimming left V 0 bases short and J 6 bases short, with 9 bases between. The CDR3 protein is CASSDSADLNSPLHF. The CDR3 DNA is TGTGCCAGCAGTGACTCGGCAGATCTTAATTCACCCCTCCACTTT.

This clone has a single count. The rearrangement joins TRBV7-2 to TRBJ2-5; D remains ambiguous. Per the germline V gene, CDR1 is SGHTA and CDR2 is FQGNSA. The CDR3 contains 14 residues. The V end was cut by 4 bases, the J end by 3 bases, with 12 bases between. CDR3 residues: CASSSRRTEETQYF. DNA for the CDR3: TGTGCCAGCAGCTCTAGACGTACTGAAGAGACCCAGTACTTC.

The CDR3 DNA sequence: TGTGCCAGCAGCCAAGAACAGGGGGCCCCCTTCCAAGAGACCCAGTACTTC. Its protein is CASSQEQGAPFQETQYF. The chain has TRBV4-2 and TRBJ2-5, with 9 bases that match TRBD1. J lost 1 base, V lost 0 bases, and 6 bases had no gene match. CDR3 length: 17 residues. Germline V gene lookup returns CDR1 LGHNA and CDR2 YNFKEQ.

The count of this clone is one. This chain links TRBV19 with TRBJ1-1, with 7 bases identical to TRBD1. Germline CDR1 reads LNHDA; CDR2 reads SQIVND (reference sequence). This CDR3 is built from 14 residues. V lost 7 bases, J lost 1 base, and 6 bases stayed unmatched. The CDR3 DNA is TGTGCCAGTAATCACAGGGGCTCGAACACTGAAGCTTTCTTT. This gives the protein CASNHRGSNTEAFF.

Only one count was recorded for this clone. V and J are TRBV6-1 and TRBJ2-2, with TRBD1 as a possible D gene (5 bases). V dropped 2 bases and J dropped 6 bases, with 10 bases sitting between them. This CDR3 contains 14 residues. The V gene's germline CDR1 is MNHNS and CDR2 SASEGT. DNA for the CDR3: TGTGCCAGCAGTGAAAGGGGTAGGCCCGGGGAGCTGTTTTTT. Translating it yields CASSERGRPGELFF.

This chain uses TRBV6-5 with TRBJ1-1; unclear D gene. Between the trimmed V and J ends, which lost 5 bases and 2 bases, there was a span of 9 bases. CDR1 is MNHEY, CDR2 SVGAGI, per germline. This CDR3 spans 13 amino acids. CDR3: CASSRTLNTEAFF. The DNA of the CDR3 is TGTGCCAGCAGTCGGACCCTTAACACTGAAGCTTTCTTT.

This clone was seen once. The CDR3 DNA sequence: TGTGCCAGCAGCTTCGGATCCCCTAGCGGGGGCCAAGAGACCCAGTACTTC. Protein: CASSFGSPSGGQETQYF. The chain employs TRBV5-4 and TRBJ2-5, with 10 bases fitting TRBD2. The CDR3 extends over 17 amino acids. Trimming cost V 2 bases and J 1 base; bases outside gene matches: 8. Germline CDR1 is SGHNT and CDR2 is YYREEE (reference sequence).

J is TRBJ1-2 and V is TRBV2, with TRBD1 as a possible D gene (6 bases). This CDR3 is 11 amino acids long. Germline V gene lookup returns CDR1 SNHLY and CDR2 FYNNEI. V lost 7 bases to trimming and J lost 7 bases, with 10 bases between them. The CDR3 coding sequence is TGTGCCAGCAAGAGGACAGTTGGCTACACCTTC. This encodes CASKRTVGYTF.

This rearrangement joins TRBV2 to TRBJ2-3; D is undetermined. V lost 3 bases, J lost 2 bases, and 9 bases lay in between. The CDR3 loop spans 14 amino acids. CDR1 is SNHLY and CDR2 is FYNNEI in the germline V gene. Here the CDR3 DNA reads TGTGCCAGCAGTGAGCAGCGTACCACAGATACGCAGTATTTT. It is translated as CASSEQRTTDTQYF.

The V gene is TRBV4-3, the J gene TRBJ2-3; perhaps TRBD1 as D (6 bases). Germline V gives CDR1 LGHNA, CDR2 YSLEER. The CDR3 consists of 14 residues. Trimming cost V 1 base and J 3 bases, with 8 bases left between them. The CDR3 loop reads CASSQGTVTDTQYF. The CDR3 DNA reads TGCGCCAGCAGCCAAGGGACAGTTACAGATACGCAGTATTTT.

V usage is TRBV5-1 and J usage is TRBJ2-1; a possible D gene is TRBD1 (6 bases). The CDR3 runs 13 residues. CDR1 is SGHRS, CDR2 YFSETQ, per germline. V was pared by 2 bases and J by 5 bases, with 8 bases between. CDR3 protein: CASSLRDNNEQFF. CDR3 nucleotides: TGCGCCAGCAGCTTAAGGGACAACAATGAGCAGTTCTTC.

This chain uses TRBV6-1 with TRBJ1-5; D remains unclear. The CDR3 is 16 residues long. Germline lookup yields CDR1 MNHNS and CDR2 SASEGT. Trimming took off 4 bases at V and 0 bases at J, with 13 bases between the two ends. The DNA for the CDR3 is TGTGCCAGCAGTGTCCGACGGAACCATAGCAATCAGCCCCAGCATTTT. This encodes CASSVRRNHSNQPQHF.

The rearrangement links TRBV28 to TRBJ1-5; tentatively, D is TRBD1 (5 bases). This CDR3 spans 15 amino acids. With 2 bases removed from V and 1 base from J, the gap between germline ends came to 9 bases. Per the germline V gene, CDR1 is MDHEN and CDR2 is SYDVKM. CDR3 protein: CASSLLSGSNQPQHF. For the CDR3, the DNA is TGTGCCAGCAGTTTACTTTCAGGGAGCAATCAGCCCCAGCATTTT.

The CDR3: CAVSIPYNEQFF. CDR3 nucleotides: TGTGCCGTATCCATTCCCTACAATGAGCAGTTCTTC. The chain joins TRBV25-1 to TRBJ2-1; D remains unclear. V lost 11 bases and J 2 bases, leaving 10 bases between the germline ends. The CDR3 consists of 12 residues. Germline CDR1 reads MGHDK; CDR2 reads SYGVNS.

The genes are TRBV6-5 and TRBJ1-1; D unresolved. Germline CDR1 is MNHEY and CDR2 is SVGAGI. The CDR3 runs to 11 residues. With 5 bases removed from V and 5 bases from J, the gap between germline ends came to 6 bases. CDR3 sequence reads: CASSRKTEAFF. CDR3 nucleotide sequence: TGTGCCAGCAGTCGGAAGACTGAAGCTTTCTTT.

V usage is TRBV11-1 and J usage is TRBJ2-1; 7 nucleotides agree with TRBD1. The CDR3 sequence is 16 residues long. Germline assignment: CDR1 SGHAT and CDR2 FQDESV (reference sequence). With V trimmed by 4 bases and J by 4 bases, 10 bases remained unmatched. CDR3 DNA sequence: TGTGCCAGCAGCTCCAGTGTCCCGGGACAGTACAATGAGCAGTTCTTC. As protein: CASSSSVPGQYNEQFF.

The chain links TRBV19 to TRBJ2-7; 7 bases match TRBD2. The CDR3 is 14 residues long. After removal of 1 base from V and 6 bases from J, the junction contained 6 bases not matched to a gene. Per the germline V gene, CDR1 is LNHDA and CDR2 is SQIVND (reference sequence). In DNA form, the CDR3 reads TGTGCCAGTAGTATAGGTTCTAGCGGAGTCGAGCAGTACTTC. The encoded protein is CASSIGSSGVEQYF.

This clone showed up just once. The chain couples TRBV2 to TRBJ2-7; D is ambiguous. V lost 7 bases to trimming and J lost 3 bases, with 10 bases between them. The CDR3 spans 12 residues. Germline V lookup: CDR1 SNHLY, CDR2 FYNNEI. CDR3 in amino acids: CASKWVNYEQYF. CDR3 bases: TGTGCCAGCAAATGGGTAAACTACGAGCAGTACTTC. Looking up the rest from reference TRBV2 and TRBJ2-7 gives the full variable domain: EPEVTQTPSHQVTQMGQEVILRCVPISNHLYFYWYRQILGQKVEFLVSFYNNEISEKSEIFDDQFSVERPDGSNFTLKIRSTKLEDSAMYFCASKWVNYEQYFGPGTRLTVT.

This chain joins TRBV19 and TRBJ1-6; D unresolved. CDR3 length: 15 residues. Germline CDR1 reads LNHDA; CDR2 reads SQIVND (reference sequence). V lost 6 bases and J 3 bases, leaving 12 bases between the germline ends. CDR3 nucleotides: TGTGCCAGTAGACTTCGGGGAGACTATAATTCACCCCTCCACTTT. It encodes CASRLRGDYNSPLHF.

The chain employs TRBV7-8 and TRBJ1-2; D is unclear. The V gene lost 5 bases and the J gene lost 4 bases, with 14 bases spanning the gap. CDR1 is SGHVS, CDR2 FQNEAQ, per germline. CDR3 length: 14 amino acids. The CDR3 sequence is CASSPSKVTYGYTF. The CDR3 DNA sequence: TGTGCCAGCAGCCCCAGTAAAGTGACCTATGGCTACACCTTC.

J is TRBJ2-3 and V is TRBV20-1; D is uncertain. V lost 5 bases to trimming and J lost 3 bases, with 6 bases between them. This CDR3 is built from 11 residues. Germline CDR1 DFQATT, CDR2 SNEGSKA (reference sequence). The CDR3 nucleotides are TGCAGTGCTGTTTATACAGATACGCAGTATTTT. Its translation: CSAVYTDTQYF.

The rearrangement uses TRBV3-1 (or the pseudogene TRBV3-2) and TRBJ1-2, with 9 bases lining up with TRBD1. V lost 4 bases to trimming and J lost 2 bases; unmatched junction nucleotides: 2. Germline V gives CDR1 LGHDT, CDR2 YNNKEL (reference sequence). The CDR3 loop spans 14 amino acids. The CDR3 nucleotides are TGTGCCAGCAGCCGGGACAGGGTGAACTATGGCTACACCTTC. Translation: CASSRDRVNYGYTF.

CDR3: CASSGPQGAGTEAFF. In nucleotides, the CDR3 is TGTGCCAGCAGCGGCCCACAGGGGGCAGGCACTGAAGCTTTCTTT. This chain joins TRBV9 and TRBJ1-1; 9 nucleotides match TRBD1. The CDR3 spans 15 residues. From germline, CDR1 is SGDLS and CDR2 YYNGEE. Germline trimming cut 3 bases from V and 4 bases from J; bases unmatched to any gene: 7.

J is TRBJ1-1 and V is TRBV5-1, with D uncertain. Germline loops: CDR1 SGHRS, CDR2 YFSETQ. The V end lost 4 bases, the J end lost 1 base, and 8 bases lay between the germline ends. The CDR3 loop spans 13 amino acids. The CDR3 region is CASSPGWNTEAFF. The CDR3 DNA reads as TGCGCCAGCAGCCCCGGTTGGAACACTGAAGCTTTCTTT.

The chain is built from TRBV7-9 and TRBJ2-7; TRBD1 or TRBD2 may be the D gene (5 bases each). The CDR3 runs to 11 residues. Germline V gene sequence: CDR1 SEHNR, CDR2 FQNEAQ (reference sequence). V was clipped by 11 bases and J by 5 bases, with 13 bases between them. This CDR3 is CASTEGNEQYF. In DNA, the CDR3 is TGTGCCTCTACCGAGGGGAACGAGCAGTACTTC.